These 29 T cell receptor beta chains came from one sample sequenced in a study of blood T cell repertoires in COVID-19. Sequencing used immunoSEQ multiplex PCR; TCRdb keeps in-frame clones, though not all of them. The table records about 160,000 clones, approximately 91% of them present only once. Specimen: peripheral blood. Receptor source: a man aged 18 to 29 with acute or convalescent COVID-19.

The chain uses TRBV9 and TRBJ2-7, with D possibly TRBD2 on 5 matching bases. The V end was cut by 4 bases, the J end by 3 bases, with 14 bases between. The CDR3 has 14 amino acids. Germline V lookup: CDR1 SGDLS, CDR2 YYNGEE. CDR3: CASSQGPGGYEQYF. The CDR3 nucleotides read TGTGCCAGCAGCCAAGGACCCGGAGGCTACGAGCAGTACTTC.

This clone has only one observation. The chain is built from TRBV11-2 and TRBJ2-2; 7 bases agree with TRBD2. The CDR3 consists of 15 residues. CDR1 and CDR2 (germline): SGHAT, FQNNGV. Unmatched junction bases numbered 3, after V lost 3 bases and J lost 2 bases. CDR3 protein: CASSFRDYNTGELFF. CDR3 in DNA: TGTGCCAGCAGCTTCCGGGACTACAACACCGGGGAGCTGTTTTTT.

This rearrangement joins TRBV5-1 to TRBJ2-1; unclear D gene. This CDR3 region has 12 residues. Trimming left V 4 bases short and J 15 bases short, with 17 bases between. Germline CDR1 reads SGHRS; CDR2 reads YFSETQ. CDR3 sequence: CASSTDLEVWFF. The CDR3 DNA reads as TGCGCCAGCAGCACAGATCTCGAAGTCTGGTTCTTC.

The chain's CDR3 is CASTLGGPYGYTF. The CDR3 DNA follows: TGTGCCAGCACCCTAGGGGGACCCTATGGCTACACCTTC. J is TRBJ1-2 and V is TRBV7-9; a weak D match, TRBD1 (6 bases). The CDR3 is 13 amino acids. Germline V gene lookup returns CDR1 SEHNR and CDR2 FQNEAQ (reference sequence). Trimming stripped 7 bases from V and 4 bases from J, with 13 bases between.

The rearrangement joins TRBV3-1 (or the pseudogene TRBV3-2) to TRBJ2-1, with D unresolved. CDR1 and CDR2 (germline): LGHDT, YNNKEL (reference sequence). CDR3 length equals 11 residues. V lost 6 bases and J 5 bases, leaving 5 bases between the germline ends. Written as DNA, the CDR3 is TGTGCCAGCAGTATAGACAATGAGCAGTTCTTC. Protein product: CASSIDNEQFF.

V usage is TRBV9 and J usage is TRBJ1-3, with D possibly TRBD1 on 5 matching bases. This CDR3 region has 15 residues. The germline V gene encodes CDR1 SGDLS and CDR2 YYNGEE. Trimming pared 3 bases from V and 4 bases from J, leaving 14 bases between. CDR3 amino acids: CASSGRDYTGNTIYF. CDR3 nucleotides: TGTGCCAGCAGCGGCCGGGACTACACGGGAAACACCATATATTTT.

The sample holds one count of this clone. J is TRBJ1-1 and V is TRBV11-2; perhaps TRBD1 as D (5 bases). Per the germline V gene, CDR1 is SGHAT and CDR2 is FQNNGV. V gave up 2 bases and J gave up 0 bases, with 13 bases separating them. The CDR3 loop spans 16 amino acids. This CDR3 reads CASSLTQGRMNTEAFF. CDR3 DNA: TGTGCCAGCAGCTTAACGCAGGGTCGGATGAACACTGAAGCTTTCTTT.

The chain recombines TRBV9 with TRBJ1-2, with TRBD1 as a possible D gene (5 bases). Trimming took off 6 bases at V and 8 bases at J, with 17 bases between the two ends. From germline, CDR1 is SGDLS and CDR2 YYNGEE. The CDR3 sequence is 13 residues long. In DNA, the CDR3 is TGTGCCAGCACTGTGGGGGGAACAAGGGGCTACACCTTC. Translated: CASTVGGTRGYTF.

This clone was observed once. CDR3 in DNA: TGCGCCAGCAGCTTAAGCCGAACTAGCGGGATAGAGTACAATGAGCAGTTCTTC. It specifies CASSLSRTSGIEYNEQFF. The rearrangement links TRBV5-1 to TRBJ2-1; 10 positions match TRBD2. V shed 2 bases, J shed 4 bases, and the junction held 12 bases outside the gene matches. This CDR3 has 18 amino acids. Per germline, CDR1 SGHRS and CDR2 YFSETQ. The variable domain in full, with the rest retrieved from reference TRBV5-1 and TRBJ2-1, is KAGVTQTPRYLIKTRGQQVTLSCSPISGHRSVSWYQQTPGQGLQFLFEYFSETQRNKGNFPGRFSGRQFSNSRSEMNVSTLELGDSALYLCASSLSRTSGIEYNEQFFGPGTRLTVL.

This chain uses TRBV7-9 with TRBJ1-1; the D gene is possibly TRBD1 (5 bases). CDR3 size: 11 residues. Germline lookup yields CDR1 SEHNR and CDR2 FQNEAQ (reference sequence). The germline V and J ends were trimmed by 1 base and 11 bases, with 8 bases remaining between them. This CDR3 reads CASSLGGEAFF. In DNA form, the CDR3 reads TGTGCCAGCAGCTTAGGGGGCGAGGCTTTCTTT.

This chain uses TRBV5-5 with TRBJ2-5; D not resolved. The CDR3 contains 13 residues. The V gene's germline CDR1 is SGHKS and CDR2 YYEKEE (reference sequence). The V end was cut by 1 base, the J end by 1 base, with 5 bases between. The CDR3 DNA reads TGTGCCAGCAGCTTGTACAGCCAAGAGACCCAGTACTTC. Protein product: CASSLYSQETQYF.

The V gene is TRBV5-6, the J gene TRBJ1-2, with 12 bases aligning to TRBD1. Trimming took 4 bases from V and 7 from J; bases not matched to a gene: 2. Germline lookup yields CDR1 SGHDT and CDR2 YYEEEE. This CDR3 is built from 13 residues. In nucleotides, the CDR3 is TGTGCCAGCAGCAGGGACAGGGGGCCTGGCTACACCTTC. It codes for CASSRDRGPGYTF.

V and J are TRBV6-1 and TRBJ2-7; a possible D gene is TRBD2 (5 bases). Trimming pared 2 bases from V and 5 bases from J, leaving 7 bases between. This CDR3 is built from 12 residues. Germline CDR1 reads MNHNS; CDR2 reads SASEGT. Written as DNA, the CDR3 is TGTGCCAGCAGTGAAATCGGGGACGAGCAGTACTTC. Translation: CASSEIGDEQYF.

The CDR3 sequence is CATSDLGSRKNTGELFF. The CDR3 DNA reads TGTGCCACCAGTGATTTGGGGTCTAGGAAGAACACCGGGGAGCTGTTTTTT. The V and J genes are TRBV24-1 and TRBJ2-2; D gene uncertain. The CDR3 extends over 17 amino acids. Trimming took 0 bases from V and 1 from J, leaving 11 bases between them. Looked up from germline, CDR1 is KGHDR and CDR2 is SFDVKD.

This clone was recorded once. V and J are TRBV7-8 and TRBJ2-3, with 7 bases that match TRBD2. In germline, CDR1 is SGHVS, CDR2 FQNEAQ. Trimming cost V 5 bases and J 0 bases; bases outside gene matches: 2. CDR3 size: 14 residues. The CDR3 spells CASSGRASTDTQYF. The DNA of the CDR3 is TGTGCCAGCAGCGGGAGGGCTAGCACAGATACGCAGTATTTT.

Here the CDR3 DNA reads TGCGCCAGCTCCTATCATGGGGACAGGGGAACTGGAAACACCATATATTTT. Its translation is CASSYHGDRGTGNTIYF. The chain couples TRBV5-1 to TRBJ1-3, with 10 bases that match TRBD1. Germline V lookup: CDR1 SGHRS, CDR2 YFSETQ. V shed 7 bases, J shed 2 bases, and the junction held 12 bases outside the gene matches. This CDR3 region has 17 residues.

The chain recombines TRBV19 with TRBJ2-3, with D tentatively TRBD2 (6 bases). This CDR3 comprises 17 residues. Trimming took 6 bases from V and 5 from J, leaving 24 bases between them. CDR1 and CDR2 from the germline V gene are LNHDA and SQIVND (reference sequence). DNA of the CDR3: TGTGCCAGTAGCTATATCGGAGGGGCTAGCGCGCAAGATACGCAGTATTTT. This encodes CASSYIGGASAQDTQYF.

The chain employs TRBV28 and TRBJ1-4; 9 bases map to TRBD1. Per the germline V gene, CDR1 is MDHEN and CDR2 is SYDVKM. The V gene end was trimmed by 10 bases and the J gene end by 7 bases; junction bases not matched to a gene: 4. The CDR3 runs 12 residues. CDR3 amino acids: CATLGQGEKLFF. The DNA for the CDR3 is TGTGCCACCTTGGGACAGGGTGAAAAACTGTTTTTT.

The chain couples TRBV4-1 to TRBJ2-7; D may be TRBD1 (5 bases). In germline, CDR1 is MGHRA, CDR2 YSYEKL. V dropped 4 bases and J dropped 3 bases, with 28 bases sitting between them. This CDR3 is built from 19 residues. The CDR3 sequence: CASSRLNNPGQVLFYEQYF. The CDR3 DNA reads as TGCGCCAGCAGCCGTCTAAATAACCCCGGACAAGTACTGTTCTACGAGCAGTACTTC.

The chain links TRBV7-9 to TRBJ2-1; no definite D call. The germline V gene encodes CDR1 SEHNR and CDR2 FQNEAQ (reference sequence). The CDR3 covers 16 residues. Trimming left V 2 bases short and J 0 bases short, with 11 bases between. DNA for the CDR3: TGTGCCAGCAGCTTAATCCCGCTGAGCTCCTACAATGAGCAGTTCTTC. This encodes CASSLIPLSSYNEQFF.

The chain carries TRBV7-7 and TRBJ2-5; 9 nucleotides align to TRBD2. Germline V gene lookup returns CDR1 SSHAT and CDR2 FNYEAQ (reference sequence). The length of the CDR3 is 16 residues. With 4 bases clipped from V and 3 bases from J, the junction kept 9 bases outside the gene matches. As DNA, the CDR3 is TGTGCCAGCAGCTCGCGGGGGGGCCATAGAGAAGAGACCCAGTACTTC. Translated, it gives CASSSRGGHREETQYF.

V gene TRBV29-1 combines with J gene TRBJ2-5; TRBD1 aligns across 7 bases. The CDR3 is 14 amino acids. J was trimmed by 1 base and V by 5 bases; bases with no gene match: 7. Germline V gene lookup returns CDR1 SQVTM and CDR2 ANQGSEA. The CDR3 coding sequence is TGCAGCGTTATCCACCGGGACAGCCAAGAGACCCAGTACTTC. It specifies CSVIHRDSQETQYF.

The chain is built from TRBV7-9 and TRBJ1-4, with 7 bases that match TRBD1. The CDR3 length is 15 residues. The germline CDR1 and CDR2 sequences are SEHNR and FQNEAQ (reference sequence). After removal of 5 bases from V and 4 bases from J, the junction contained 7 bases not matched to a gene. The CDR3 sequence is CASSPTGWGNEKLFF. Here the CDR3 DNA reads TGTGCCAGCAGCCCGACAGGGTGGGGTAATGAAAAACTGTTTTTT.

This chain connects TRBV29-1 to TRBJ1-1; no definite D call. CDR3 length equals 12 residues. The germline CDR1 and CDR2 sequences are SQVTM and ANQGSEA. V lost 7 bases to trimming and J lost 7 bases, with 16 bases between them. The CDR3 loop reads CSARSRTDEAFF. The CDR3 DNA is TGCAGCGCACGATCGCGTACAGATGAAGCTTTCTTT. Full variable domain (outside the CDR3, taken from reference TRBV29-1 and TRBJ1-1): SAVISQKPSRDICQRGTSLTIQCQVDSQVTMMFWYRQQPGQSLTLIATANQGSEATYESGFVIDKFPISRPNLTFSTLTVSNMSPEDSSIYLCSARSRTDEAFFGQGTRLTVV.

This clone was detected only once. The rearrangement joins TRBV18 to TRBJ1-1; 9 positions match TRBD1. Germline assignment: CDR1 KGHSH and CDR2 LQKENI. V lost 0 bases and J lost 1; bases outside the gene matches: 6. The CDR3 sequence is 17 residues long. Written as DNA, the CDR3 is TGTGCCAGCTCACCACCTGTCCCGGGACAGGGGAACACTGAAGCTTTCTTT. Translation gives CASSPPVPGQGNTEAFF.

This sequence joins TRBV5-5 and TRBJ2-1; perhaps TRBD1 as D (5 bases). Trimming shortened V by 4 bases and J by 8 bases, and 10 bases separated the two germline ends. The CDR3 extends over 12 amino acids. CDR1 and CDR2 from the germline V gene are SGHKS and YYEKEE (reference sequence). The CDR3 region is CASSPPRDEQFF. The CDR3 DNA sequence: TGTGCCAGCAGCCCCCCCAGGGATGAGCAGTTCTTC.

The gene calls are TRBV3-1 (or the pseudogene TRBV3-2) and TRBJ2-1; TRBD1 matches at 7 bases. J was trimmed by 0 bases and V by 1 base; bases with no gene match: 3. The CDR3 is 16 residues long. Per the germline V gene, CDR1 is LGHDT and CDR2 is YNNKEL (reference sequence). The CDR3 DNA reads as TGTGCCAGCAGCCAAGGTCCAGGGGGCTCCTACAATGAGCAGTTCTTC. Its translation: CASSQGPGGSYNEQFF.

The rearrangement joins TRBV25-1 to TRBJ2-7; 9 nucleotides line up with TRBD1. The ends lost 5 bases at V and 4 bases at J; junction bases unmatched: 12. The CDR3 runs to 16 residues. From germline, CDR1 is MGHDK and CDR2 SYGVNS. In DNA form, the CDR3 reads TGTGCCAGCAGTACATCCGGGACAGGGAGGTGGTACGAGCAGTACTTC. Its protein product is CASSTSGTGRWYEQYF.

The chain couples TRBV5-6 to TRBJ2-1; TRBD1 might be the D (5 bases). V was shortened by 4 bases and J by 6 bases, with 14 bases between the two germline ends. Looked up from germline, CDR1 is SGHDT and CDR2 is YYEEEE. This CDR3 is built from 14 residues. The CDR3 sequence: CASSPLTQGNEQFF. The CDR3 region has the DNA TGTGCCAGCAGCCCCTTGACCCAGGGCAATGAGCAGTTCTTC.